The entry that follows covers one T cell receptor (beta chain) sequence. Its antigen is undetermined. The source of the sample is a study of T cell repertoires in cytomegalovirus infection. About the study: Selection of CMV epitopes for the study included recently identified HLA-C-restricted and well-studied HLA-B-restricted ones. Public TCR beta signatures marked donors with CMV infection and the matching HLA. The study, taken as a whole, reports: CMV-specific TCR beta clonotypes restricted by HLA-C dominated the ex vivo response.

Each CDR3 protein gets one entry after TCRdb re-called the reads with MiXCR. The repertoire has 200,000 to 250,000 distinct CDR3 sequences, 30% to 45% of them found once; the top ten carry approximately 59%. This clonotype was obtained from a human donor in good health (CMV status not recorded). Some clones in this sample may be carry-over from other donors' samples. The specimen comprised CD8+ T cells from cultured PBMCs, sampled from culture after CMV antigen stimulation.

The CDR3: CASSPNTGIYEQYF. The CDR3 DNA sequence: TGTGCCAGCAGCCCAAACACAGGGATCTACGAGCAGTACTTC. V gene TRBV11-2 combines with J gene TRBJ2-7; perhaps TRBD1 as D (6 bases). V lost 5 bases and J lost 3, with 14 bases in between. The CDR3 length is 14 residues. Germline V gene sequence: CDR1 SGHAT, CDR2 FQNNGV.